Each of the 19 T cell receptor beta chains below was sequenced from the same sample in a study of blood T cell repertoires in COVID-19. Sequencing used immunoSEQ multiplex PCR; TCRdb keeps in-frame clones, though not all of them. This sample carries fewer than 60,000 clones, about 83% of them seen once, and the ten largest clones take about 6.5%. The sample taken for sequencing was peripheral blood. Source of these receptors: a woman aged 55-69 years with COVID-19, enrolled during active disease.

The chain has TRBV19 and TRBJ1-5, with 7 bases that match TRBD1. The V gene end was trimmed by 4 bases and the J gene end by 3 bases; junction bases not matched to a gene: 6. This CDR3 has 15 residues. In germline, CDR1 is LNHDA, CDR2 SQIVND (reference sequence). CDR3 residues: CASSTGTAVNQPQHF. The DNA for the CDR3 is TGTGCCAGTAGTACCGGGACAGCGGTCAATCAGCCCCAGCATTTT. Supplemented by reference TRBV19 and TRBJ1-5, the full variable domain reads DGGITQSPKYLFRKEGQNVTLSCEQNLNHDAMYWYRQDPGQGLRLIYYSQIVNDFQKGDIAEGYSVSREKKESFPLTVTSAQKNPTAFYLCASSTGTAVNQPQHFGDGTRLSIL.

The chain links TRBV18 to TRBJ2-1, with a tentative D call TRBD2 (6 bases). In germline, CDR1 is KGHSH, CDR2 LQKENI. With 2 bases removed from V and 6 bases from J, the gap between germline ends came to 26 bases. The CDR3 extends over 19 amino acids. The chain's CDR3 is CASSPSVPLLSRESNEQFF. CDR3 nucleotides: TGTGCCAGCTCACCATCAGTACCCCTCCTAAGCCGGGAGAGCAATGAGCAGTTCTTC.

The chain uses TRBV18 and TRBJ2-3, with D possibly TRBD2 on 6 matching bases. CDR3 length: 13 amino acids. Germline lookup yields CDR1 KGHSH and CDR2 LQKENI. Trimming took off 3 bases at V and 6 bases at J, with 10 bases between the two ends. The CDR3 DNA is TGTGCCAGCTCACCCCCTACTAGCGATACGCAGTATTTT. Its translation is CASSPPTSDTQYF.

The CDR3 spells CASSLVRSSYNEQFF. Here the CDR3 DNA reads TGCGCCAGCAGCTTGGTACGTAGCTCCTACAATGAGCAGTTCTTC. J is TRBJ2-1 and V is TRBV5-1; no clear D. Germline V gene sequence: CDR1 SGHRS, CDR2 YFSETQ. There are 15 residues in the CDR3. Trimming took 0 bases from V and 0 from J, leaving 7 bases between them.

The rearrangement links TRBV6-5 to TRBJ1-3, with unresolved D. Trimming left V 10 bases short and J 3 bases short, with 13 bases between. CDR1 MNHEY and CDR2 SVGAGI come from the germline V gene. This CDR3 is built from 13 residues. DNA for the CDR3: TGTGCCACCCAAGCATCCGGTGGAAACACCATATATTTT. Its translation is CATQASGGNTIYF.

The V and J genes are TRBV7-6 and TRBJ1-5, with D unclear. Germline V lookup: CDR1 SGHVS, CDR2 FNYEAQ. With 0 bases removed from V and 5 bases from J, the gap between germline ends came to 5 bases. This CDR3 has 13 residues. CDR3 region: CASSLAQDQPQHF. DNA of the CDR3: TGTGCCAGCAGCTTAGCTCAGGATCAGCCCCAGCATTTT.

The CDR3 is CASSERQVPGEKLFF. The CDR3 DNA follows: TGCGCCAGCAGTGAACGACAGGTGCCAGGAGAAAAACTGTTTTTT. The chain has TRBV10-2 and TRBJ1-4; possibly TRBD1 for D (6 bases). Per the germline V gene, CDR1 is WSHSY and CDR2 is SAAADI. This CDR3 spans 15 amino acids. The V end was cut by 3 bases, the J end by 8 bases, with 16 bases between.

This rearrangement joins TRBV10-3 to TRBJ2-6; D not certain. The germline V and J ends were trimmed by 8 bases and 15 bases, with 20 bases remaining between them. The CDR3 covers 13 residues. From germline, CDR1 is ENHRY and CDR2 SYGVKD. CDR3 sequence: CAISGPAIAGLTF. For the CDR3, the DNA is TGTGCCATCTCTGGCCCGGCTATCGCAGGCCTGACTTTC.

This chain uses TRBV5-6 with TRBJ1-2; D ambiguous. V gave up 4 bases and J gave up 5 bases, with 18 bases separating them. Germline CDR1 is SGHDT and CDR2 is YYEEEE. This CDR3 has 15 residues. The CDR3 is CASSPPRGDWYGYTF. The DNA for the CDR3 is TGTGCCAGCAGCCCCCCGCGGGGAGATTGGTATGGCTACACCTTC.

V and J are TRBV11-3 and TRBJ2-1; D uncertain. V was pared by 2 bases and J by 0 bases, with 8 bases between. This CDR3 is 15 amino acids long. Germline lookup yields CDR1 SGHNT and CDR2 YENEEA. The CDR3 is CASSLRVLSYNEQFF. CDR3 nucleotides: TGTGCCAGCAGCTTACGGGTACTCTCCTACAATGAGCAGTTCTTC.

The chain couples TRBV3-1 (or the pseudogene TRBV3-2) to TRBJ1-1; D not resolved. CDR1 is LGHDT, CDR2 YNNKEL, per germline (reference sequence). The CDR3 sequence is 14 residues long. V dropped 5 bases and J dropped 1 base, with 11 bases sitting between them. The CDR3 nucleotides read TGTGCCAGCAGCGACGGTGGAGAGAACACTGAAGCTTTCTTT. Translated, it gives CASSDGGENTEAFF.

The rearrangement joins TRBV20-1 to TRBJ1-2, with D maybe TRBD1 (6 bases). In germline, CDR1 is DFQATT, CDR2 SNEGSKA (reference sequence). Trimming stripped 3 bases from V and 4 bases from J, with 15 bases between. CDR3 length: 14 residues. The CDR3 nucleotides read TGCAGTGCTAGTACACAGGGCCTTGGCTATGGCTACACCTTC. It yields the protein CSASTQGLGYGYTF.

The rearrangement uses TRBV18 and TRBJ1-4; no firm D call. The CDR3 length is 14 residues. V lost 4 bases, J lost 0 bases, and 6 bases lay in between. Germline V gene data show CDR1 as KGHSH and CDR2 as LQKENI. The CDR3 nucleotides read TGTGCCAGCTCACGACAAGCAACTAATGAAAAACTGTTTTTT. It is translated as CASSRQATNEKLFF.

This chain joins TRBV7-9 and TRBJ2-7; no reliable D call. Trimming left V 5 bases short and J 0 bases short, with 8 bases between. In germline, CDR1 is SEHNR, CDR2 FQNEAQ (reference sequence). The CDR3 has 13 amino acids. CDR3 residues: CASSPRISYEQYF. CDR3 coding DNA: TGTGCCAGCAGCCCCAGGATCTCCTACGAGCAGTACTTC. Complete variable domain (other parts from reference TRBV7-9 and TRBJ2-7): DTGVSQNPRHKITKRGQNVTFRCDPISEHNRLYWYRQTLGQGPEFLTYFQNEAQLEKSRLLSDRFSAERPKGSFSTLEIQRTEQGDSAMYLCASSPRISYEQYFGPGTRLTVT.

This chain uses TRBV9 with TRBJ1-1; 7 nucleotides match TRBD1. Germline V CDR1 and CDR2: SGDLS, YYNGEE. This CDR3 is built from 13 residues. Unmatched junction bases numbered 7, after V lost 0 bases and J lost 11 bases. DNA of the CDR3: TGTGCCAGCAGCGTAGGAGCCGGGACAGTGGCTTTCTTT. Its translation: CASSVGAGTVAFF.

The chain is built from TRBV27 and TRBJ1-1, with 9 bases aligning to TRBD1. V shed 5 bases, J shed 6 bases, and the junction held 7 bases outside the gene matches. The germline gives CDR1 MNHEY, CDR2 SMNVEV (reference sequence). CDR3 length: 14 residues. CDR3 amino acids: CASSPTDRGPEAFF. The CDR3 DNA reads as TGTGCCAGCAGTCCAACGGACAGGGGTCCTGAAGCTTTCTTT.

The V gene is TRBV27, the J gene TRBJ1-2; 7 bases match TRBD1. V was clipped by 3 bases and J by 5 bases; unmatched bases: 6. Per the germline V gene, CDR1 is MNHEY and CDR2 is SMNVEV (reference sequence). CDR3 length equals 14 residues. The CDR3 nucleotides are TGTGCCAGCAGTTTCGCAGGGGGAAGGTATGGCTACACCTTC. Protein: CASSFAGGRYGYTF.

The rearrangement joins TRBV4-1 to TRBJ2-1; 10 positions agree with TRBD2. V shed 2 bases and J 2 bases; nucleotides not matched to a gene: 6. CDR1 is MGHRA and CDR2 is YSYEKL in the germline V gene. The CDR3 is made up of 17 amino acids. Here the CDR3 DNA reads TGCGCCAGCAGCCAATTGCCTAGCGGGAGCCCCTACAATGAGCAGTTCTTC. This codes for CASSQLPSGSPYNEQFF.

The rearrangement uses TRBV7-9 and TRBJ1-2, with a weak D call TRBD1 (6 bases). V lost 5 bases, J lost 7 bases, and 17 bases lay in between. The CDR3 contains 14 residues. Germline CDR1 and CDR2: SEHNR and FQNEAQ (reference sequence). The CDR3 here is CASSPRRGLAGYTF. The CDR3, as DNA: TGTGCCAGCAGCCCCCGGCGGGGGCTCGCTGGCTACACCTTC. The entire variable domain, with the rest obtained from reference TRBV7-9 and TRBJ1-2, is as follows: DTGVSQNPRHKITKRGQNVTFRCDPISEHNRLYWYRQTLGQGPEFLTYFQNEAQLEKSRLLSDRFSAERPKGSFSTLEIQRTEQGDSAMYLCASSPRRGLAGYTFGSGTRLTVV.